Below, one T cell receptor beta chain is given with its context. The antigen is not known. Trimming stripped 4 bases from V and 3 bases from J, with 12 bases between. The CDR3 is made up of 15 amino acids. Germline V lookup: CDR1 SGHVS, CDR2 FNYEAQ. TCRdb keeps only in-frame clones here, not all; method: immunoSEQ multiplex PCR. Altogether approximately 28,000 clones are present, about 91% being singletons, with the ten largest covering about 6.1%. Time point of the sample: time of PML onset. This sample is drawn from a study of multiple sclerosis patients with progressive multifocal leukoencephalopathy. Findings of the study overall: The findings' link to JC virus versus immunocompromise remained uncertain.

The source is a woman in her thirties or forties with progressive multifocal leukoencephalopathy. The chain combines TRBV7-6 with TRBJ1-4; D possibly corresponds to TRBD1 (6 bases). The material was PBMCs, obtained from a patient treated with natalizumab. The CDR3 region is CASSYGGSPNEKLFF. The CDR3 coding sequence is TGTGCCAGCAGCTATGGGGGCTCACCTAATGAAAAACTGTTTTTT.